Listed below are T cell receptor beta chains from one sample, sequenced in a study of cytotoxic CD8 clonotypes in ibrutinib-treated CLL. Generated by immunoSEQ multiplex PCR, the TCRdb table keeps only in-frame clones and is missing some. The sample lists tens of thousands of clones, 55% to 70% occurring once. The sequences come from PBMCs, collected after 24 months of ibrutinib treatment. All receptors come from a human donor with chronic lymphocytic leukemia. Both conserved end residues are part of each CDR3. D genes are given only for firm matches. Not all rows give a size; the values are once, few, many and, for expanded clones, a class.

V gene,D gene,clone size,J gene,CDR3 DNA,CDR3 protein
TRBV15,TRBD2,few,TRBJ2-1,TGTGCCACCAGCAGACGACTAGCGGGTAGCAATGAGCAGTTCTTC,CATSRRLAGSNEQFF
TRBV21-1,NA,NA,TRBJ2-7,TGTGCCAGCAGGACAGGAAGCTCCTACGAGCAGTACTTC,CASRTGSSYEQYF
TRBV11-2,NA,NA,TRBJ2-7,TGTGCCAGCAGCTCGATAAGGATTGGACAGCAAACTCCCTACGAGCAGTACTTC,CASSSIRIGQQTPYEQYF
TRBV15,NA,few,TRBJ2-5,TGTGCCACCAGCAGAGACGGAGGGGCGAAGACCCAGTACTTC,CATSRDGGAKTQYF
TRBV7-9,NA,NA,TRBJ2-1,TGTGCCTCAGTCCGATCGGGCAATGAGCAGTTCTTC,CASVRSGNEQFF
TRBV7-2,TRBD1,NA,TRBJ2-7,TGTGCCAGCAGCTCCCCACACGGGGCAGGGGGCGGCTACGAGCAGTACTTC,CASSSPHGAGGGYEQYF
TRBV29-1,NA,NA,TRBJ2-5,TGCAGCGTTGGACGGGGACTCCTGGGTCAAGAGACCCAGTACTTC,CSVGRGLLGQETQYF
TRBV5-4,TRBD2,NA,TRBJ2-3,TGTGCCAGCAAAGCGGGGGGGAACACAGATACGCAGTATTTT,CASKAGGNTDTQYF
TRBV6-5,NA,few,TRBJ1-1,TGTGCCAGCAGTTACGAGAGGAGGACTGAAGCTTTCTTT,CASSYERRTEAFF
TRBV7-9,NA,NA,TRBJ2-7,TGTGCCAGCAGACCCGGGCCTACCTACGAGCAGTACTTC,CASRPGPTYEQYF
TRBV28,NA,medium-sized,TRBJ2-5,TGTGCCAGCAGTTTATCAGGTCCGGCCAGGGGAGGCGAGACCCAGTACTTC,CASSLSGPARGGETQYF
TRBV18,NA,NA,TRBJ1-1,TGTGCCAGCTCACAATACGGGGGCGGGGTGAACACTGAAGCTTTCTTT,CASSQYGGGVNTEAFF
TRBV10-3,TRBD1,few,TRBJ2-1,TGTGCCATCAGTGGGGGCGGGACAGGGATGGGCAATGAGCAGTTCTTC,CAISGGGTGMGNEQFF
TRBV18,TRBD1,NA,TRBJ2-7,TGTGCCAGCTCACCAGCTGCCCCCGGACAGGGGTACGAGCAGTACTTC,CASSPAAPGQGYEQYF
TRBV7-2,TRBD2,NA,TRBJ2-3,TGTGCCAGCAGCCGAAGCAGCGGGGGGGCAGCAGATACGCAGTATTTT,CASSRSSGGAADTQYF
TRBV7-9,NA,few,TRBJ2-1,TGTGCCAGCAGCTTAGGTATTGAGCAGTTCTTC,CASSLGIEQFF
TRBV7-8,TRBD2,NA,TRBJ2-5,TGTGCCAGCAGTGAATACGCGGGGGGGCGGATTTTAGAGACCCAGTACTTC,CASSEYAGGRILETQYF